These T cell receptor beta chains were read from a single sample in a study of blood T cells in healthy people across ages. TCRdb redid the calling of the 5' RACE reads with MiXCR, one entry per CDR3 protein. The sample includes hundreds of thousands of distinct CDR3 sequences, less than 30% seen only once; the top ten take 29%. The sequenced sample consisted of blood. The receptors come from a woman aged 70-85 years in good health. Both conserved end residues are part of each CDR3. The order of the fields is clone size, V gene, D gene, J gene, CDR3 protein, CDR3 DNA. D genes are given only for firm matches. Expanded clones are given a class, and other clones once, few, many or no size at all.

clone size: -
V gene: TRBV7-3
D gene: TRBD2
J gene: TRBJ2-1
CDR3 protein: CASSTGVVAGEEQFF
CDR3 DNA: TGTGCCAGCAGCACGGGGGTGGTAGCGGGAGAGGAGCAGTTCTTC

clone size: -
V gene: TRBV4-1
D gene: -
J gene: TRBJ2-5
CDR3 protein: CASSSTGIRETQYF
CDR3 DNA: TGCGCCAGCAGCTCAACAGGGATTCGGGAGACCCAGTACTTC

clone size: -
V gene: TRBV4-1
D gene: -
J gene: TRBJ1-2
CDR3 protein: CASSTSPGEAGGYTF
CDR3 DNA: TGCGCCAGCAGCACCTCTCCAGGGGAGGCAGGAGGCTACACCTTC

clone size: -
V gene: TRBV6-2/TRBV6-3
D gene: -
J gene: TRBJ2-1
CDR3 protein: CASSYGGLPSREQFF
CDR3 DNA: TGTGCCAGCAGTTATGGCGGCCTCCCCTCCCGTGAGCAGTTCTTC

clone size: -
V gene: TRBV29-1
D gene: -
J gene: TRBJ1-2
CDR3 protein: CSAELQGLRGYTF
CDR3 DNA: TGCAGCGCCGAGCTACAGGGCTTGCGTGGCTACACCTTC

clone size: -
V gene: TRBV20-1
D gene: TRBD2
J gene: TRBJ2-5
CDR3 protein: CSATGLAQETQYF
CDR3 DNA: TGCAGTGCCACGGGACTAGCTCAAGAGACCCAGTACTTC

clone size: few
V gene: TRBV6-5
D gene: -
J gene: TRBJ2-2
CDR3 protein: CASSYSGAANTGELFF
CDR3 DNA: TGTGCCAGCAGTTACTCAGGCGCGGCGAACACCGGGGAGCTGTTTTTT

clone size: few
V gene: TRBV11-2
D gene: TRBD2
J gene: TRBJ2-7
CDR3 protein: CASSRGTSGSEQYF
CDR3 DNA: TGTGCCAGCAGCCGGGGGACTAGCGGGAGCGAGCAGTACTTC

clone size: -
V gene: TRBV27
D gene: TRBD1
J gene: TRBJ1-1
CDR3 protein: CASRDRVNTEAFF
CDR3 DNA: TGTGCCAGCAGGGACAGGGTGAACACTGAAGCTTTCTTT

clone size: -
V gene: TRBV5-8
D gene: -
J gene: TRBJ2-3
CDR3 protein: CASSSPGLPGPDTQYF
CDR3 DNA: TGTGCCAGCAGCTCCCCGGGGCTACCAGGCCCAGATACGCAGTATTTT

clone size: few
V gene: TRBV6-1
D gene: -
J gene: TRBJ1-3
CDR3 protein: CASNRAFSGNTIYF
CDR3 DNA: TGTGCCAGTAACCGGGCCTTCAGCGGAAACACCATATATTTT

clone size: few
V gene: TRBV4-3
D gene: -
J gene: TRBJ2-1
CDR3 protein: CASSQDRATLANSYNEQFF
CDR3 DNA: TGCGCCAGCAGCCAAGATAGGGCTACCCTAGCGAATTCCTACAATGAGCAGTTCTTC

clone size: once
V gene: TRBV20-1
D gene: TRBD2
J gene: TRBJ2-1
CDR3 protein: CSARDSFRTSDNEQFF
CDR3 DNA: TGCAGTGCTAGAGACAGTTTCCGGACTAGCGACAATGAGCAGTTCTTC

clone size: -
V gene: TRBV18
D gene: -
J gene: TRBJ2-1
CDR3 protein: CASSPRRDGYNEQFF
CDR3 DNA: TGTGCCAGCTCACCAAGGAGGGATGGGTACAATGAGCAGTTCTTC

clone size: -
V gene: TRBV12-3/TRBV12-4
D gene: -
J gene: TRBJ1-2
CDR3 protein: CASSLLGPRGGYTF
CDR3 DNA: TGTGCCAGCAGTTTACTTGGGCCTCGAGGGGGCTACACCTTC

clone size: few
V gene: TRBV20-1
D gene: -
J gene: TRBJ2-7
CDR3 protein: CSAPRDGTYEQYF
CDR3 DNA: TGCAGTGCTCCCCGGGACGGGACCTACGAGCAGTACTTC

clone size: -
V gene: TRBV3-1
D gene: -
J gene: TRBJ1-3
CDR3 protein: CASSQAVASGNTIYF
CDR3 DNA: TGTGCCAGCAGCCAAGCCGTCGCCTCTGGAAACACCATATATTTT

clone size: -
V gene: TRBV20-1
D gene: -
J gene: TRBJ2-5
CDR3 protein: CSAQSGSRVETQYF
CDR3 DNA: TGCAGTGCCCAGTCCGGGAGTCGGGTCGAGACCCAGTACTTC

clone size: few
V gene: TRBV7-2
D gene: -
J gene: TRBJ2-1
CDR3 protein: CASSLIVQGEQFF
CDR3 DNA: TGTGCCAGCAGCTTAATAGTACAGGGTGAGCAGTTCTTC

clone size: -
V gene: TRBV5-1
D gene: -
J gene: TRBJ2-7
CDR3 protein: CASSPRAAYEQYF
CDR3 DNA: TGCGCCAGCAGCCCCCGTGCGGCCTACGAGCAGTACTTC

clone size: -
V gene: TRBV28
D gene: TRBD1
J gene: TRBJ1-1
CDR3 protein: CASRYGTGRTEAFF
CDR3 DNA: TGTGCCAGCAGATATGGGACAGGGAGGACTGAAGCTTTCTTT

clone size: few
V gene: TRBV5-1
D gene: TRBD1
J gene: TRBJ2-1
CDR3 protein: CASSPTGVSGNEQFF
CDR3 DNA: TGCGCCAGCAGCCCGACAGGGGTTTCGGGAAATGAGCAGTTCTTC

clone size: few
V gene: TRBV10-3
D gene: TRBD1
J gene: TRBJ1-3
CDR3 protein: CAIRATGTGGGNTIYF
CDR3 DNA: TGTGCCATCAGGGCCACCGGGACAGGAGGTGGAAACACCATATATTTT

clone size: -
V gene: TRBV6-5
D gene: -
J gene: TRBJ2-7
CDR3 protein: CASSSRAYEQYF
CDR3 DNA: TGTGCCAGCAGTTCCAGGGCTTACGAGCAGTACTTC

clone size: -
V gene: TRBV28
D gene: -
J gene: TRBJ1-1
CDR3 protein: CASSQSGLGGGTEAFF
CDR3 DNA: TGTGCCAGCAGTCAGTCGGGGTTGGGAGGGGGCACTGAAGCTTTCTTT

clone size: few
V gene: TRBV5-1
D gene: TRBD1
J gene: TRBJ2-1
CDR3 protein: CASSPGTASSYNEQFF
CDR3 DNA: TGCGCCAGCAGCCCGGGGACAGCGAGCTCCTACAATGAGCAGTTCTTC

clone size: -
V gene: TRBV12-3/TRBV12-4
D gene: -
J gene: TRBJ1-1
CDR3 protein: CASSLDPTTEAFF
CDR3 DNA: TGTGCCAGCAGTTTAGACCCCACGACTGAAGCTTTCTTT

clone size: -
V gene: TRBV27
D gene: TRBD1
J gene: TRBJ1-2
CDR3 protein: CASKGTGAFTNYGYTF
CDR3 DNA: TGTGCCAGCAAAGGGACAGGGGCCTTTACTAACTATGGCTACACCTTC

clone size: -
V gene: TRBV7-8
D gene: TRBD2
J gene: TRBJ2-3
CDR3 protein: CASRGGERGQRDTQYF
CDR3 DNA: TGTGCCAGCAGAGGGGGGGAGCGGGGGCAGCGGGATACGCAGTATTTT

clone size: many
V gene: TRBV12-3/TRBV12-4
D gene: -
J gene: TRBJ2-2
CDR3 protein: CASSSDPGTGELFF
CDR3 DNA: TGTGCCAGCAGTTCGGACCCCGGCACCGGGGAGCTGTTTTTT

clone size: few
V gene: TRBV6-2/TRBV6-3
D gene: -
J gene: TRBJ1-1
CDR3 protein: CASSNQQWTPHF
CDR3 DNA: TGTGCCAGCAGTAACCAACAATGGACGCCACACTTT

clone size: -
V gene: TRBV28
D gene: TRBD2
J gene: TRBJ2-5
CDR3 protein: CASSLAGDETQYF
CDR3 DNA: TGTGCCAGTAGTTTAGCGGGAGATGAGACCCAGTACTTC

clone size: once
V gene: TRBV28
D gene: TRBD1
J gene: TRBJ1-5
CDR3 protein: CASKETGGTRGRVAPQHF
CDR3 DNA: TGTGCCAGCAAAGAGACAGGGGGAACTAGGGGGCGGGTCGCACCCCAGCATTTT

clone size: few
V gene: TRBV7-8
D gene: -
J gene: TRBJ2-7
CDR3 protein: CASSLDGSFDEQYF
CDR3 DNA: TGTGCCAGCAGCTTAGACGGGAGTTTCGACGAGCAGTACTTC

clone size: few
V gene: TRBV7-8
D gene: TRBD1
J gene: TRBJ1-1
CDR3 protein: CASRQGAAEAFF
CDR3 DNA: TGTGCCAGCAGACAGGGGGCTGCTGAAGCTTTCTTT

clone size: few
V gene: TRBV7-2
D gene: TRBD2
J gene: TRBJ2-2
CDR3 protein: CAIGTSGNTGELFF
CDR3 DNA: TGTGCCATCGGGACTAGCGGGAACACCGGGGAGCTGTTTTTT

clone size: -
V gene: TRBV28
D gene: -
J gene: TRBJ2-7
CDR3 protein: CAGQGGTGHYEQYF
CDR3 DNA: TGTGCCGGCCAGGGGGGGACAGGTCACTACGAGCAGTACTTC

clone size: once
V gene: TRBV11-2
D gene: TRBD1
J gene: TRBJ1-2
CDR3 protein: CASSSRTGGSYTF
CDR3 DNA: TGTGCCAGCAGCTCGAGGACAGGGGGTAGCTACACCTTC

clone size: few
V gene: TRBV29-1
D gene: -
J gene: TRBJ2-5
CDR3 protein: CSVDGYQETQYF
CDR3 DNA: TGCAGCGTCGACGGGTACCAAGAGACCCAGTACTTC

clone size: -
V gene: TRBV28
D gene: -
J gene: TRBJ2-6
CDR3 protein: CASSPQGPSGANVLTF
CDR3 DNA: TGTGCCAGCAGCCCACAGGGCCCGTCTGGGGCCAACGTCCTGACTTTC